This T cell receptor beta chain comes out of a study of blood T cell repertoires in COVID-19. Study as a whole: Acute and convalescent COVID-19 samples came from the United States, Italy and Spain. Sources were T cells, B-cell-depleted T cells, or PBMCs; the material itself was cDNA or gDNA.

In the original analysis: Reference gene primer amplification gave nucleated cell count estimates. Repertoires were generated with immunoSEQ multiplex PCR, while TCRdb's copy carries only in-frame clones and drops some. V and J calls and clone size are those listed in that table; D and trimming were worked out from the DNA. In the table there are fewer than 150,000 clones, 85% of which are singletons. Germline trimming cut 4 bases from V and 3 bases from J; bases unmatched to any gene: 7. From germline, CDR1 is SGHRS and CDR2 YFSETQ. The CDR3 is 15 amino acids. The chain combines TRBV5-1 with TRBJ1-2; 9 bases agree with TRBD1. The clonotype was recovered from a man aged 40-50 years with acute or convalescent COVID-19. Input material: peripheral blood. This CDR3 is CASSPRQGGYYGYTF. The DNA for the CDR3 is TGCGCCAGCAGCCCACGACAGGGGGGTTACTATGGCTACACCTTC.